This TCR beta chain was found in a study of blood T cell repertoires in COVID-19. Germline V gene lookup returns CDR1 MGHDK and CDR2 SYGVNS. The CDR3 loop spans 14 amino acids. V lost 8 bases and J lost 3; bases outside the gene matches: 6. Produced via immunoSEQ multiplex PCR; TCRdb's table is partial and in-frame only. This table holds roughly 310,000 clones, roughly 90% found once. Sequencing was carried out using peripheral blood. This TCR was sampled from a woman aged 25 to 39 with COVID-19, enrolled during active disease. The J gene is TRBJ1-2, the V gene TRBV25-1; 10 bases map to TRBD1. DNA of the CDR3: TGTGCCAGCGGGAGACAGGGGGCTGACTATGGCTACACCTTC. It codes for CASGRQGADYGYTF.